This TCR beta chain was observed in a study of shared clonotypes between healthy human individuals. CD45RO-negative cells were positively selected for CCR7, leaving out terminally differentiated effector memory CD45RA+ cells. The donors were adults (healthy and HIV-negative) with no recent acute infections or vaccinations. Study results and limitations: Among the subsets, naive ones generally showed larger estimated richness than memory ones.

Germline CDR1 is MGHRA and CDR2 is YSYEKL. This CDR3 is 17 amino acids long. In regard to this clone: Its antigen is unknown. An end of the junction differs from the germline gene, which may be a read error.

On sorted subsets, replicate PCRs used approximately 190 ng DNA, or roughly 30,000 T cell genomes. The assay was immunoSEQ multiplex PCR, and TCRdb's table has in-frame clones only and misses some. The sample shows under 700,000 clones, approximately 95% of them seen only once. Input material: naive CD8+ T cells sorted from blood. The chain couples TRBV4-1 to TRBJ2-3; 12 positions match TRBD2. This TCR derives from a woman aged 25-40 years in good health. For the CDR3, the DNA is TGCGCCAGCAGCGAAGAGCCTAGCGGGAGGGGTACAGATACGCAGTATTTT. This gives the protein CASSEEPSGRGTDTQYF.